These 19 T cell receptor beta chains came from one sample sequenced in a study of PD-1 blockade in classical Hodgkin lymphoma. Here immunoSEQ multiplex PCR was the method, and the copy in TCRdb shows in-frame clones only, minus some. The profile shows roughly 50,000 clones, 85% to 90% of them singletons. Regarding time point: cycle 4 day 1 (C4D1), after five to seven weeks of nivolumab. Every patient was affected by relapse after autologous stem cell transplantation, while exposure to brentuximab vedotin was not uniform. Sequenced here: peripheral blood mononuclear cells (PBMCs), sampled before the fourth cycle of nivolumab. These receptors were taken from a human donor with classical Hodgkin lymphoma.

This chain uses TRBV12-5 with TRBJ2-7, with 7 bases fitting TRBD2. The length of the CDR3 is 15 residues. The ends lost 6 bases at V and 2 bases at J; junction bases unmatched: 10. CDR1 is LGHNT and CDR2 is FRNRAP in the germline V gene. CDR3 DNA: TGTGCTAGTGGATATTGGGAGGGAAGGCCCTACGAGCAGTACTTC. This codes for CASGYWEGRPYEQYF.

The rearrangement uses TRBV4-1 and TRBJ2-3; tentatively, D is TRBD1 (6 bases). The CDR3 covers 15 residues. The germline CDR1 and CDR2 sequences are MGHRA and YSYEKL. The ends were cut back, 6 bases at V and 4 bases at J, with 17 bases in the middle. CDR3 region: CASSPKQGRPDTQYF. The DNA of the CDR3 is TGCGCCAGCAGTCCCAAACAGGGCCGGCCAGATACGCAGTATTTT.

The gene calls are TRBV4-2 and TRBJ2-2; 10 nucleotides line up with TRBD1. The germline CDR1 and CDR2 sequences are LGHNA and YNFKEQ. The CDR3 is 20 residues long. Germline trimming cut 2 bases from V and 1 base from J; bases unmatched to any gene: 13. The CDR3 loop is CASSQNWGQGILGNTGELFF. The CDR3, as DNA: TGTGCCAGCAGCCAAAATTGGGGACAGGGGATTCTTGGGAACACCGGGGAGCTGTTTTTT.

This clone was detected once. CDR3 in DNA: TGTGCCAGCTCCAGGGCGGTTGAGCAGTTCTTC. It codes for CASSRAVEQFF. The V gene is TRBV19, the J gene TRBJ2-1; D may be TRBD1 (5 bases). CDR1 and CDR2 from the germline V gene are LNHDA and SQIVND (reference sequence). Trimming stripped 9 bases from V and 9 bases from J, with 12 bases between. The CDR3 is 11 amino acids.

The CDR3: CASSTGYKSTGELFF. In DNA, the CDR3 is TGTGCCAGCAGCACCGGGTACAAATCCACCGGGGAGCTGTTTTTT. The chain has TRBV21-1 and TRBJ2-2; the D segment call TRBD2 is taken from the table without a DNA check. TRBV21-1 is noted as a pseudogene. This CDR3 is built from 15 residues.

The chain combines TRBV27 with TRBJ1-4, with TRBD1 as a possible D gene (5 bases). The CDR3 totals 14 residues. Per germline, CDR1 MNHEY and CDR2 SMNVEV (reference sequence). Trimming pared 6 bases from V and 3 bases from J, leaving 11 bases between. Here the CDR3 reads CASRGLLSNEKLFF. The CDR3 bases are TGTGCCAGCAGGGGGCTTCTCTCTAATGAAAAACTGTTTTTT.

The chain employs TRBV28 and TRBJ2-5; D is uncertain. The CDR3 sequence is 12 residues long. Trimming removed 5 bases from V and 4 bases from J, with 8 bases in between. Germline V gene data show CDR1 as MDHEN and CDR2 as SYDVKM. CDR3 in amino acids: CASSKVVETQYF. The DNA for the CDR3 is TGTGCCAGCAGTAAAGTGGTAGAGACCCAGTACTTC.

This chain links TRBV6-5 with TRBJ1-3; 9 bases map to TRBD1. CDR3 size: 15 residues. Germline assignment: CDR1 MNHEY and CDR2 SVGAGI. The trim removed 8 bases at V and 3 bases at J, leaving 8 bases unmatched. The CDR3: CASGRKDRGGNTIYF. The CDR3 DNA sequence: TGTGCCAGCGGACGAAAGGACAGGGGTGGAAACACCATATATTTT.

CDR3 sequence: CASSPGQEPYEQYF. The CDR3 DNA is TGTGCCAGCAGTCCGGGACAGGAGCCCTACGAGCAGTACTTC. The rearrangement links TRBV28 to TRBJ2-7, with 8 bases that match TRBD1. Germline CDR1 reads MDHEN; CDR2 reads SYDVKM. The CDR3 has 14 amino acids. V dropped 5 bases and J dropped 2; count of bases not matched to a gene: 5.

The CDR3 coding sequence is TGTGCCAGCAGTGACTGGGGACAGAAGACTTTCACAGATACGCAGTATTTT. Translation gives CASSDWGQKTFTDTQYF. This rearrangement joins TRBV6-1 to TRBJ2-3; 7 nucleotides agree with TRBD1. The V gene's germline CDR1 is MNHNS and CDR2 SASEGT. V shed 3 bases, J shed 2 bases, and the junction held 11 bases outside the gene matches. The CDR3 is made up of 17 amino acids.

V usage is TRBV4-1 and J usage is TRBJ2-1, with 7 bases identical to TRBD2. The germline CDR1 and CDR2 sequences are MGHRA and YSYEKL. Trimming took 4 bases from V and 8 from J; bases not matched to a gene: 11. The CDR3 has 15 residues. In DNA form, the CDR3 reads TGCGCCAGCAGCCGTCGGGGACTACCCGATGATGAGCAGTTCTTC. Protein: CASSRRGLPDDEQFF.

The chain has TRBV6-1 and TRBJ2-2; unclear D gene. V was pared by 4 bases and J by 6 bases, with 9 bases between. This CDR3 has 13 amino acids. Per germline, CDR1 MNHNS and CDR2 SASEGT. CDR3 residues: CASSAIGSGELFF. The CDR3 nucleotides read TGTGCCAGCAGTGCCATAGGTTCCGGGGAGCTGTTTTTT.

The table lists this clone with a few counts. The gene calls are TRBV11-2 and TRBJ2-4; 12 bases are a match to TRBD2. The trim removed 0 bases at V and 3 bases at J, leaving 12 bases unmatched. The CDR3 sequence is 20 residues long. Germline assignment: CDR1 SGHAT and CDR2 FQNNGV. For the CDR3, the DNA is TGTGCCAGCAGCTTAGAATCATGGCTAGCGGGAGGGCCAATCAAAAACATTCAGTACTTC. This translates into CASSLESWLAGGPIKNIQYF.

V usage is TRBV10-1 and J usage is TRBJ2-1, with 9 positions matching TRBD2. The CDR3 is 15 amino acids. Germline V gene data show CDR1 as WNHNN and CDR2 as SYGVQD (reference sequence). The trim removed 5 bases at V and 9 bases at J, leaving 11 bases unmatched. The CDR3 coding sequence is TGCGCCAGCAGTTCCGGCGGGGGGGCGGAGGTTGAGCAGTTCTTC. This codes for CASSSGGGAEVEQFF.

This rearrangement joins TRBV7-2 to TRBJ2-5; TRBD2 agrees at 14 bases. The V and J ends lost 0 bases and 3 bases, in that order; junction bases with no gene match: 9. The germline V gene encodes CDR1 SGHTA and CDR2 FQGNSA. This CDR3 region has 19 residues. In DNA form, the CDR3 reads TGTGCCAGCAGCTTAGCGGGGACTAGCGGGAGTGGGCCCGAAGAGACCCAGTACTTC. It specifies CASSLAGTSGSGPEETQYF.

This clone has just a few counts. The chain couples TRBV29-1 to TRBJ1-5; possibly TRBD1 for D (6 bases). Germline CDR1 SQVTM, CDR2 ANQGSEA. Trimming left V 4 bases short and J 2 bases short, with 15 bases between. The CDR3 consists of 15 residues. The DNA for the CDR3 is TGCAGCGTTGTACTTAGGGGGAGCGGCAATCAGCCCCAGCATTTT. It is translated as CSVVLRGSGNQPQHF.

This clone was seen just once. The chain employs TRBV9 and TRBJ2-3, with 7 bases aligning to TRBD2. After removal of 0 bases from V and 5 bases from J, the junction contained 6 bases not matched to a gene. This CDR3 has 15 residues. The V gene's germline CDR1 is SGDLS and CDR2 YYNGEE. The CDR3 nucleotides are TGTGCCAGCAGCGTAGGGCGGGAGAGGGGAGATACGCAGTATTTT. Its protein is CASSVGRERGDTQYF. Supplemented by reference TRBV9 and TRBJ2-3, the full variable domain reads DSGVTQTPKHLITATGQRVTLRCSPRSGDLSVYWYQQSLDQGLQFLIQYYNGEERAKGNILERFSAQQFPDLHSELNLSSLELGDSALYFCASSVGRERGDTQYFGPGTRLTVL.

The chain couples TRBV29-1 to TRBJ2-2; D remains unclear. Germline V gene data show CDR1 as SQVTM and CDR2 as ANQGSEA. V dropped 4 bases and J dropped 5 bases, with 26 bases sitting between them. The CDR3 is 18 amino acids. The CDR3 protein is CSVGGLTGSVEWTGELFF. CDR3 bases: TGCAGCGTTGGTGGGTTAACGGGCTCGGTTGAATGGACCGGGGAGCTGTTTTTT.

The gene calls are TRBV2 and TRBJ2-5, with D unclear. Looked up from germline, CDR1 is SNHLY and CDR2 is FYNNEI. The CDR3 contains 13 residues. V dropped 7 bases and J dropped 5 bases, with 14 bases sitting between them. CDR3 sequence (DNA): TGTGCCAGCACCCCGGCGTGGTATGAGACCCAGTACTTC. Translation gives CASTPAWYETQYF. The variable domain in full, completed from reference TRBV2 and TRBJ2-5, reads EPEVTQTPSHQVTQMGQEVILRCVPISNHLYFYWYRQILGQKVEFLVSFYNNEISEKSEIFDDQFSVERPDGSNFTLKIRSTKLEDSAMYFCASTPAWYETQYFGPGTRLLVL.